This T cell receptor (beta chain) originates from a study of a mutant IDH1 vaccine in newly diagnosed glioma. Study-wide background: The vaccination schedule gave patients eight doses in weeks 1, 3, 5, 7, 11, 15, 19 and 23.

As for time point: week 23, last vaccination. Vaccination used 300 ug of mutant IDH1 20-mer peptide per dose, with topical imiquimod. Comments on this clone: Its cognate antigen is unknown. Other DNA sequences from this sample encode an identical CDR3 as well.

Libraries were prepared by immunoSEQ multiplex PCR; TCRdb keeps only in-frame clonotypes and omits some of them. This sample carries over 35,000 clones, roughly 76% of them seen once, and the ten largest clones take about 5%. The receptor was isolated from a man aged 40-50 years with glioma. This specimen was PBMCs, taken from a glioma patient whose treatment included an IDH1 peptide vaccine.

The CDR3 DNA sequence: TGTGCCTGGACTCAGGGGGCGGGCGAGCAGTACTTC. Protein: CAWTQGAGEQYF. V and J are TRBV30 and TRBJ2-7; TRBD1 matches 8 bases. The V gene end was trimmed by 4 bases and the J gene end by 6 bases; junction bases not matched to a gene: 5. This CDR3 has 12 amino acids. Germline CDR1 GTSNPN, CDR2 SVGIG (reference sequence).